Reported below is one TCR beta chain. What it recognizes is unknown. The data were obtained in a study of cytomegalovirus exposure and HLA in healthy donors. Points from the study as a whole: Data from an earlier analysis indicated that most TCR beta V segments were productive either about 90% or about 30% of the time. Specificity of a few CMV-associated chains for CMV antigens was verified in vitro.

There were likely unrecorded immune exposures, though donors were nominally healthy when sampled. V lost 4 bases and J lost 5, with 15 bases in between. Germline CDR1 reads SQVTM; CDR2 reads ANQGSEA. The CDR3 loop spans 13 amino acids. This PCR relied on a set of 60 Vbeta primers and 13 Jbeta primers. TCRdb keeps only in-frame clones here, not all; method: immunoSEQ multiplex PCR. The data contain fewer than 250,000 clones, more than 65% of them singletons. Sample: PBMCs. The V gene is TRBV29-1, the J gene TRBJ2-7, with D possibly matching TRBD2 (5 bases). This receptor was taken from a woman in her 30s in good health and CMV-seropositive. CDR3 region: CSVGRAVGDEQYF. The CDR3 bases are TGCAGCGTTGGGCGGGCGGTCGGCGACGAGCAGTACTTC.